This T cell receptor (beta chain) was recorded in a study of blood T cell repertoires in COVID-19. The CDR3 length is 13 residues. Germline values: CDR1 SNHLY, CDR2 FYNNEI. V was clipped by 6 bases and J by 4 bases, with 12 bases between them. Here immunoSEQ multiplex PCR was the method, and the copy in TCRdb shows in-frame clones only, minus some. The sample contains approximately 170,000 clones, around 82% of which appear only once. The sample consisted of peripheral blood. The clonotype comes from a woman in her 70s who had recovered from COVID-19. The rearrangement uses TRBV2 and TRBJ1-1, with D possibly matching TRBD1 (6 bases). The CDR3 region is CASSQQGSTEAFF. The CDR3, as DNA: TGTGCCAGCAGCCAACAGGGCAGCACTGAAGCTTTCTTT.